The 23 T cell receptor beta chains listed next were all sequenced from one sample in a study of read filtering for tumor transcriptome and immune sequencing. The library was built from around 380 ng RNA with molecular barcoded adaptors for alpha/delta and beta/gamma chains. Via MiXCR, TCRdb re-called the reads, giving one row per CDR3 protein. The repertoire holds 20,000 or so distinct CDR3 sequences, with roughly a fifth as singletons. Sequencing input: a population of CD138-negative cells sorted from bone marrow. These receptors came from a donor aged 40 or over with multiple myeloma.

V and J are TRBV29-1 and TRBJ2-2; no clear D gene. This CDR3 comprises 14 residues. Germline CDR1 SQVTM, CDR2 ANQGSEA. The ends were cut back, 7 bases at V and 6 bases at J, with 18 bases in the middle. The CDR3 spells CSARVRRGPGELFF. For the CDR3, the DNA is TGCAGCGCCCGAGTTAGACGAGGTCCCGGGGAGCTGTTTTTT.

This clonotype was counted a few times. V and J are TRBV28 and TRBJ1-1; D unclear. Germline values: CDR1 MDHEN, CDR2 SYDVKM. This CDR3 has 14 amino acids. V was clipped by 3 bases and J by 1 base, with 9 bases between them. CDR3 DNA: TGTGCCAGCAGTTTTTCCGGCAGGAACACTGAAGCTTTCTTT. Translated: CASSFSGRNTEAFF.

In this sample, this clonotype turned up many times. This sequence joins TRBV29-1 and TRBJ2-3; D not certain. Germline CDR1 and CDR2: SQVTM and ANQGSEA. V was clipped by 1 base and J by 0 bases, with 5 bases between them. There are 13 residues in the CDR3. DNA of the CDR3: TGCAGCGTTGAAGCTCGAAGCACAGATACGCAGTATTTT. Amino acid sequence: CSVEARSTDTQYF.

This clonotype was recorded a few times. One junction end does not reproduce the germline sequence, and a read error may be involved. V gene TRBV10-2 combines with J gene TRBJ2-7, with 12 bases lining up with TRBD2. The length of the CDR3 is 16 residues. Germline CDR1 reads WSHSY; CDR2 reads SAAADI. The CDR3 sequence is CASSGLAGALSYKQYF. The CDR3 nucleotides read TGCGCCAGCAGTGGACTAGCGGGAGCCTTATCCTACAAGCAGTACTTT.

This clonotype is termed medium-sized. The chain employs TRBV30 and TRBJ2-1; the D is unclear. V lost 0 bases and J 12 bases, leaving 15 bases between the germline ends. Germline V gene lookup returns CDR1 GTSNPN and CDR2 SVGIG (reference sequence). The CDR3 totals 13 residues. CDR3: CAWSVGQAGRQFF. In DNA, the CDR3 is TGTGCCTGGAGTGTTGGTCAGGCAGGAAGGCAGTTCTTC.

About this clonotype itself: A much bigger clone sits one base away, suggesting this may be a read error. CDR3 protein: CSSRTGYNVQFF. CDR3 sequence (DNA): TGCAGCTCCCGGACAGGCTACAATGTGCAGTTCTTC. The J gene is TRBJ2-1, the V gene TRBV29-1; TRBD1 matches at 7 bases. This CDR3 is built from 12 residues. The germline V gene encodes CDR1 SQVTM and CDR2 ANQGSEA.

This clonotype appeared many times. The junction departs from the called germline gene at one end, perhaps through a read error. The rearrangement uses TRBV7-7 and TRBJ1-3; unclear D gene. The CDR3 extends over 13 amino acids. The V gene's germline CDR1 is SSHAT and CDR2 FNYEAQ (reference sequence). CDR3 nucleotide sequence: TGTGCTAGCAGCTTAGCGGTCGGAAACACCATATATTTT. This translates into CASSLAVGNTIYF.

The chain links TRBV29-1 to TRBJ2-7; 10 bases agree with TRBD2. The length of the CDR3 is 13 residues. V was pared by 7 bases and J by 4 bases, with 7 bases of the junction left unmatched. The germline gives CDR1 SQVTM, CDR2 ANQGSEA. The CDR3 spells CSAAVAGGYEQYF. The CDR3 nucleotides read TGCAGCGCTGCGGTAGCGGGAGGTTACGAGCAGTACTTC.

The chain links TRBV19 to TRBJ1-5, with 7 nucleotides matching TRBD1. The germline CDR1 and CDR2 sequences are LNHDA and SQIVND (reference sequence). CDR3 length: 17 residues. V lost 6 bases and J lost 2; bases outside the gene matches: 13. For the CDR3, the DNA is TGTGCCAGTAGAGGAGAGGGGGCGAGTCGCGGCAATCAGCCCCAGCATTTT. Translation: CASRGEGASRGNQPQHF.

This clonotype was picked up many times. The rearrangement links TRBV29-1 to TRBJ2-1; the D gene could be TRBD1 or TRBD2 (6 bases each). CDR1 is SQVTM, CDR2 ANQGSEA, per germline. This CDR3 region has 15 residues. Trimming shortened V by 3 bases and J by 0 bases, and 12 bases separated the two germline ends. CDR3 sequence reads: CSVERRGSSYNEQFF. As DNA, the CDR3 is TGCAGCGTTGAGAGGAGGGGGAGCTCCTACAATGAGCAGTTCTTC.

This clonotype is medium-sized in the sample. The V call is TRBV5-6, the J call TRBJ2-7; D remains ambiguous. Germline assignment: CDR1 SGHDT and CDR2 YYEEEE. Trimming shortened V by 5 bases and J by 6 bases, and 12 bases separated the two germline ends. This CDR3 is 12 amino acids long. CDR3 region: CASSHLLREQYF. In DNA form, the CDR3 reads TGTGCCAGCAGTCATCTCTTGCGCGAGCAGTACTTC.

This clonotype was recorded a few times. The chain links TRBV20-1 to TRBJ2-5, with 10 bases identical to TRBD2. The V and J ends lost 6 bases and 2 bases, in that order; junction bases with no gene match: 6. The V gene's germline CDR1 is DFQATT and CDR2 SNEGSKA (reference sequence). The CDR3 runs 14 residues. Here the CDR3 reads CSAGELAGQETQYF. CDR3 nucleotides: TGCAGTGCCGGAGAACTAGCGGGGCAAGAGACCCAGTACTTC.

This clonotype has a handful of counts. This sequence joins TRBV28 and TRBJ1-4, with a weak D call TRBD1 (5 bases). This CDR3 is built from 16 residues. Trimming took off 8 bases at V and 7 bases at J, with 23 bases between the two ends. Germline V CDR1 and CDR2: MDHEN, SYDVKM. CDR3 loop: CASADLGRLQGEKLFF. CDR3 DNA sequence: TGTGCCAGCGCAGACCTGGGCCGCCTCCAGGGTGAAAAACTGTTTTTT.

This clonotype came up many times. The chain combines TRBV19 with TRBJ2-1, with TRBD2 matching 7 bases. The CDR3 runs to 17 residues. Germline V gene data show CDR1 as LNHDA and CDR2 as SQIVND (reference sequence). After removal of 4 bases from V and 5 bases from J, the junction contained 14 bases not matched to a gene. The CDR3 bases are TGTGCCAGTAGTACGACCGGGGGAGGGATAGGCAACAATGAGCAGTTCTTC. It translates to CASSTTGGGIGNNEQFF.

This clonotype was detected ten times or more. The rearrangement joins TRBV6-6 to TRBJ2-1; no reliable D call. V was trimmed by 2 bases and J by 9 bases, leaving 5 bases between them. The CDR3 loop spans 11 amino acids. CDR1 and CDR2 (germline): MNHNY, SVGAGI (reference sequence). The CDR3 nucleotides read TGTGCCAGCAGTTACGTGGTTGAGCAGTTCTTC. Residues: CASSYVVEQFF.

This clonotype was recorded only once. This chain joins TRBV5-4 and TRBJ2-5, with 10 bases matching TRBD1. The CDR3 sequence is 16 residues long. Germline trimming cut 0 bases from V and 3 bases from J; bases unmatched to any gene: 5. Per germline, CDR1 SGHNT and CDR2 YYREEE (reference sequence). The CDR3 protein is CASSLVDRGPEETQYF. The CDR3 DNA sequence: TGTGCCAGCAGCTTGGTAGACAGGGGGCCGGAAGAGACCCAGTACTTC.

About this clonotype itself: It is likely a read error, because the conserved phenylalanine at the end of the CDR3 is missing. The chain has TRBV29-1 and TRBJ2-7; 9 bases map to TRBD2. The V and J ends lost 6 bases and 2 bases, in that order; junction bases with no gene match: 11. CDR1 and CDR2 from the germline V gene are SQVTM and ANQGSEA. The CDR3 is 15 amino acids. As DNA, the CDR3 is TGCAGCGTGGGACCGAGACTAGCGGACACCTACGAGCAGTACTTA. The encoded protein is CSVGPRLADTYEQYL.

This clonotype has ten or more counts. V is TRBV19 and J is TRBJ2-5; 7 bases are shared with TRBD1. Germline V lookup: CDR1 LNHDA, CDR2 SQIVND (reference sequence). The CDR3 is made up of 15 amino acids. Trimming at V came to 5 bases and at J to 2 bases, leaving 8 bases not matched to a gene. The DNA for the CDR3 is TGTGCCAGTAGTTCCCGACAGGGCCCGCAAGAGACCCAGTACTTC. Encoded protein: CASSSRQGPQETQYF.

This clonotype was detected many times. The gene calls are TRBV29-1 and TRBJ2-3; D is perhaps TRBD1 (5 bases). V gave up 6 bases and J gave up 4 bases, with 14 bases separating them. Germline V gives CDR1 SQVTM, CDR2 ANQGSEA. The CDR3 consists of 13 residues. The CDR3 bases are TGCAGCGTCCCTGCGCAGGGTCCAGATACGCAGTATTTT. This gives the protein CSVPAQGPDTQYF.

Turning to this clonotype: This may be a read error, as it is one base from a much larger clone. Here the CDR3 omits its conserved ending phenylalanine or tryptophan, so a read error is the likely source. This chain uses TRBV12-3 or TRBV12-4 with TRBJ2-1; 8 bases fit TRBD2. The CDR3 is 13 residues long. After removal of 7 bases from V and 9 bases from J, the junction contained 8 bases not matched to a gene. CDR3 loop: CASNLAGRFEQFS. In nucleotides, the CDR3 is TGTGCCAGCAACTTAGCGGGAAGGTTTGAGCAGTTCTCC.

This clonotype was seen more than once but under ten times. V gene TRBV5-1 combines with J gene TRBJ1-1; TRBD1 might be the D (6 bases). Trimming left V 0 bases short and J 7 bases short, with 10 bases between. The CDR3 spans 13 residues. Germline assignment: CDR1 SGHRS and CDR2 YFSETQ. The CDR3: CASSLESDSEAFF. CDR3 bases: TGCGCCAGCAGCTTGGAATCGGACAGTGAAGCTTTCTTT.

This clonotype showed up many times. Relative to the germline gene, one junction end is altered; a read error may explain this. V usage is TRBV28 and J usage is TRBJ2-5; 7 bases are shared with TRBD1. Germline lookup yields CDR1 MDHEN and CDR2 SYDVKM. The CDR3 has 12 amino acids. The CDR3: CAIQQGMAPCSF. The CDR3 DNA reads TGTGCCATCCAACAGGGGATGGCTCCCTGTTCTTTC. The entire variable domain, with the rest obtained from reference TRBV28 and TRBJ2-5, is as follows: DVKVTQSSRYLVKRTGEKVFLECVQDMDHENMFWYRQDPGLGLRLIYFSYDVKMKEKGDIPEGYSVSREKKERFSLILESASTNQTSMYLCAIQQGMAPCSFGPGTRLLVL.

Many counts were recorded for this clonotype. The chain couples TRBV27 to TRBJ1-2; 7 nucleotides align to TRBD1. This CDR3 has 14 residues. Looked up from germline, CDR1 is MNHEY and CDR2 is SMNVEV (reference sequence). V shed 5 bases and J 8 bases; nucleotides not matched to a gene: 11. The CDR3 reads CASSRGQRREGYTF. For the CDR3, the DNA is TGTGCCAGCAGTAGGGGACAGAGGAGGGAAGGCTACACCTTC.